The 17 T cell receptor beta chains listed next were all sequenced from one sample in a study of control samples from healthy donors and cancer patients. Assay used: immunoSEQ multiplex PCR; TCRdb lists only in-frame clones, some missing. This table holds roughly 200,000 clones, 90% to 95% found once. The sequenced sample was blood. The receptors stem from a man between 18 and 29 years old in good health.

The J gene is TRBJ2-2, the V gene TRBV24-1, with D hard to call. Trimming removed 3 bases at V and 2 bases at J, with 12 bases between. This CDR3 contains 16 residues. Germline CDR1 reads KGHDR; CDR2 reads SFDVKD. The CDR3, as DNA: TGTGCCACCAGTGATACCCGGGTAGGAAACACCGGGGAGCTGTTTTTT. Protein: CATSDTRVGNTGELFF.

The sample holds one count of this clone. This chain uses TRBV4-1 with TRBJ1-5; D gene ambiguous. The CDR3 is 13 residues long. From germline, CDR1 is MGHRA and CDR2 YSYEKL. The ends were cut back, 4 bases at V and 5 bases at J, with 9 bases in the middle. In DNA form, the CDR3 reads TGCGCCAGCAGCCTTACAGACTATCAGCCCCAGCATTTT. As protein: CASSLTDYQPQHF.

The chain links TRBV15 to TRBJ1-5, with D possibly TRBD1 on 6 matching bases. Germline CDR1 and CDR2: LNHNV and YYDKDF (reference sequence). The CDR3 is 15 residues long. The V and J ends lost 5 bases and 6 bases respectively, with 17 bases between them. The CDR3: CATSEGGREIQPQHF. The CDR3, as DNA: TGTGCCACCAGCGAGGGGGGACGGGAAATTCAGCCCCAGCATTTT.

V usage is TRBV24-1 and J usage is TRBJ1-1; D possibly corresponds to TRBD1 (5 bases). This CDR3 has 11 amino acids. Trimming removed 5 bases from V and 8 bases from J, with 8 bases in between. Germline V CDR1 and CDR2: KGHDR, SFDVKD. Here the CDR3 reads CATSVGQEAFF. The CDR3 nucleotides read TGTGCCACCAGTGTGGGGCAGGAAGCTTTCTTT.

The chain carries TRBV7-8 and TRBJ1-1; maybe TRBD1 (5 bases). Trimming took off 3 bases at V and 1 base at J, with 15 bases between the two ends. The CDR3 extends over 16 amino acids. Germline V gene lookup returns CDR1 SGHVS and CDR2 FQNEAQ. CDR3 in amino acids: CASSFGGTGWNTEAFF. CDR3 DNA sequence: TGTGCCAGCAGCTTTGGCGGGACGGGGTGGAACACTGAAGCTTTCTTT.

This chain connects TRBV6-5 to TRBJ1-6; possible D gene TRBD1, 6 bases. Germline V gene lookup returns CDR1 MNHEY and CDR2 SVGAGI. CDR3 size: 14 residues. V was clipped by 4 bases and J by 10 bases, with 14 bases between them. CDR3 amino acids: CASSSTGYDSPLHF. Written as DNA, the CDR3 is TGTGCCAGCAGTTCTACAGGGTATGACTCACCCCTCCACTTT.

The table lists this clone with a few counts. V gene TRBV6-5 combines with J gene TRBJ1-1; D gene uncertain. The V end was cut by 2 bases, the J end by 1 base, with 14 bases between. Germline V CDR1 and CDR2: MNHEY, SVGAGI. This CDR3 comprises 16 residues. The chain's CDR3 is CASSYRYDIANTEAFF. The CDR3 coding sequence is TGTGCCAGCAGTTACCGCTATGACATCGCGAACACTGAAGCTTTCTTT.

This sequence joins TRBV19 and TRBJ2-1, with D perhaps TRBD2 (5 bases). V was trimmed by 3 bases and J by 9 bases, leaving 12 bases between them. The germline gives CDR1 LNHDA, CDR2 SQIVND (reference sequence). This CDR3 region has 13 residues. The chain's CDR3 is CASSITSRAEQFF. The DNA for the CDR3 is TGTGCCAGTAGTATCACTAGTCGGGCTGAGCAGTTCTTC.

The chain combines TRBV5-1 with TRBJ2-7; 11 nucleotides align to TRBD2. The CDR3 has 15 residues. The J segment lost 3 bases and the V segment lost 4 bases, leaving 6 bases of the junction unmatched. Germline V CDR1 and CDR2: SGHRS, YFSETQ. CDR3 sequence reads: CASSLLAGGNYEQYF. CDR3 sequence (DNA): TGCGCCAGCAGCCTTCTAGCGGGGGGCAACTACGAGCAGTACTTC. Full variable domain (outside the CDR3, taken from reference TRBV5-1 and TRBJ2-7): KAGVTQTPRYLIKTRGQQVTLSCSPISGHRSVSWYQQTPGQGLQFLFEYFSETQRNKGNFPGRFSGRQFSNSRSEMNVSTLELGDSALYLCASSLLAGGNYEQYFGPGTRLTVT.

V and J are TRBV2 and TRBJ1-2, with TRBD1 matching 9 bases. The length of the CDR3 is 15 residues. After removal of 5 bases from V and 8 bases from J, the junction contained 12 bases not matched to a gene. Per germline, CDR1 SNHLY and CDR2 FYNNEI. CDR3 residues: CASSQGQGMPRGYTF. The CDR3 region has the DNA TGTGCCAGCAGTCAGGGACAGGGAATGCCTAGGGGCTACACCTTC.

In its sample, this clone was seen once. V usage is TRBV12-3 or TRBV12-4 and J usage is TRBJ2-7, with TRBD1 identical over 9 bases. This CDR3 spans 13 amino acids. J was trimmed by 5 bases and V by 5 bases; bases with no gene match: 4. The CDR3 DNA follows: TGTGCCAGCAGTCTACAGGGGGCCAACGAGCAGTACTTC. Translation gives CASSLQGANEQYF.

This clone was detected only once. V usage is TRBV9 and J usage is TRBJ1-2; no definite D call. Germline-derived CDR1 and CDR2 are SGDLS and YYNGEE. This CDR3 spans 15 amino acids. The V gene lost 4 bases and the J gene lost 4 bases, with 17 bases spanning the gap. The CDR3, as DNA: TGTGCCAGCAGCCCCAATAGAGACGGAACCTATGGCTACACCTTC. This gives the protein CASSPNRDGTYGYTF.

The CDR3 spells CASSPRQGGIGNTIYF. The CDR3 bases are TGTGCCAGTAGTCCCCGACAGGGGGGGATTGGAAACACCATATATTTT. This rearrangement joins TRBV19 to TRBJ1-3; 9 positions agree with TRBD1. Trimming at V came to 5 bases and at J to 3 bases, leaving 8 bases not matched to a gene. The CDR3 has 16 amino acids. CDR1 LNHDA and CDR2 SQIVND come from the germline V gene (reference sequence).

The V call is TRBV5-1, the J call TRBJ2-7; TRBD1 agrees at 9 bases. Germline V gene sequence: CDR1 SGHRS, CDR2 YFSETQ. Germline trimming cut 0 bases from V and 1 base from J; bases unmatched to any gene: 8. The CDR3 totals 17 residues. The CDR3 sequence is CASSLAKVQGASYEQYF. In DNA form, the CDR3 reads TGCGCCAGCAGCTTGGCCAAAGTACAGGGGGCTTCCTACGAGCAGTACTTC.

The rearrangement joins TRBV6-4 to TRBJ1-6; 8 nucleotides match TRBD1. The CDR3 totals 18 residues. V lost 3 bases to trimming and J lost 6 bases; unmatched junction nucleotides: 13. Germline V CDR1 and CDR2: MRHNA, SNTAGT. CDR3 residues: CASSERPQGAGFNSPLHF. The CDR3 DNA follows: TGTGCCAGCAGTGAGAGGCCTCAGGGGGCTGGGTTTAATTCACCCCTCCACTTT.

The chain couples TRBV24-1 to TRBJ1-2, with TRBD1 identical over 7 bases. With 4 bases clipped from V and 4 bases from J, the junction kept 11 bases outside the gene matches. This CDR3 has 16 residues. Germline CDR1 is KGHDR and CDR2 is SFDVKD. CDR3 DNA sequence: TGTGCCACCAGTGACCCCGGGACAGCATCTGCCTATGGCTACACCTTC. This sequence encodes CATSDPGTASAYGYTF.

V usage is TRBV10-1 and J usage is TRBJ1-2; 9 bases map to TRBD1. Per the germline V gene, CDR1 is WNHNN and CDR2 is SYGVQD (reference sequence). The CDR3 consists of 15 residues. Unmatched junction bases numbered 8, after V lost 0 bases and J lost 9 bases. Written as DNA, the CDR3 is TGCGCCAGCAGTGAGTCGATTGGGACAGGGCCGAGCTACACCTTC. This codes for CASSESIGTGPSYTF.